This TCR beta chain was identified during a study of T cells in Graves' hyperthyroidism and ophthalmopathy (dated by TCRdb to about 2019). Background on the whole study: Peripheral blood samples were taken at initial diagnosis, before any treatment was given. TCR V-J signatures able to tell the groups apart were searched for in a discovery cohort of 100 patients, of whom around 42 had Graves' ophthalmopathy and around 58 had stable Graves' hyperthyroidism. Whether ophthalmopathy could be predicted prospectively was tested in an independent validation cohort made up of about 18 hyperthyroidism patients plus 17 patients who later progressed to ophthalmopathy. The roughly 100 discovery patients were randomly split 7:3 into training and test sets. Thyroid tissue and blood T-cell repertoires from six Graves' hyperthyroidism patients were also compared in the study. After sampling, hyperthyroidism patients received methimazole starting at 30 mg daily, and ophthalmopathy patients received high-dose intravenous methylprednisolone. TCR Vbeta CDR3 sequencing of 130 to 150 peripheral blood samples (roughly 43 ophthalmopathy, about 74 hyperthyroidism and approximately 17 progressor patients) is reported in the paper.

V is clipped by 2 bases and J by 7 bases, and the sequence between their germline boundaries is 15 bases long. Counted from cysteine to phenylalanine, this CDR3 has 16 amino acids. Only the CDR3 portion is preserved as DNA: 48 bases, with reading frame beginning at the first base. The TCR beta CDR3 regions were amplified from RNA transcripts. The TCR CDR3 was subjected to a first round of RT-PCR using the HTBI primer set and the Qiagen OneStep RT-PCR kit. Libraries were constructed in a second round of multiplex PCR, after which size selection and purification were performed. Sequencing of the libraries was done on an Illumina HiSeq2000 using paired-end 100 bp reads. In the authors' own workflow: SOAPnuke was used to process the raw data, removing reads that contained adapters or uncalled bases, had a mean Phred below 15, or lacked an exact match to the constant primer or identifier. COPE v1.2.5 was used to merge high-quality paired reads, and clonotypes were defined as unique nucleotide sequences. MiTCR v1.1 was used to align clonotypes to the IMGT TRBV, TRBD and TRBJ reference segments. The analysis included only V-J combinations with a frequency above 0.0001, which together covered about 99% of the repertoires. A TCS score was defined as the ratio between F50 (clonal expansion) and ExV (chaos), using BLOSUM62-based TCRdist between CDR3 peptides within each V-J. Welch's t-statistics and random forest reduced around 550 V-J features to roughly 13, which were used in a naive Bayes classifier (R e1071). TCRdb ran its own pipeline on the public reads, namely fastp trimming at Q25 and MiXCR clone calling, and kept in-frame beta chains. Each CDR3 protein gets just one entry, which takes the most common genes and DNA from the rows behind it. These V and J calls rely on TCRdb rather than the paper's analysis. This sample comprises hundreds of thousands of distinct CDR3 sequences, around 13% of them detected only once. Of the sample, about 9.4% falls within the top ten clones.

This clonotype was observed a handful of times. Its target antigen remains unknown. One base away there is no much larger clone; base qualities are not given. Overall results and qualifications from the work: A model built on a 13 V-J signature distinguished ophthalmopathy from stable hyperthyroidism, reaching 85% to 90% sensitivity and 81.08% specificity in cross-validation and 80%/75% in testing. Sample size was not statistically predetermined, and investigators were not blinded to group allocation. Blood samples also contained most of the expanded thyroid clonotypes (frequency above 0.001), which suggests that blood repertoires may reflect thyroid immune responses. In validation, the model predicted progression to ophthalmopathy a median of about 6 months before onset, with roughly 70% sensitivity and about 72% specificity.

Stable Graves' hyperthyroidism was defined as the absence of progression to ophthalmopathy over 18 months of follow-up. The hyperthyroidism patients were between 18 and 65 years old and newly diagnosed, with a disease duration of less than 2 months. Patients with uncontrolled infections, other autoimmune diseases, pregnancy or lactation were excluded. Diagnoses were based on clinical symptoms, serum thyroxine and TRAb, thyroid ultrasound and orbital computed tomography. Ficoll-Paque density gradient centrifugation was used to isolate PBMCs from about 10 ml of fresh peripheral blood. Total RNA was extracted using Trizol reagent, and RNA quality was assessed on an Agilent 2100 Bioanalyzer.

The receptor's source is a woman aged 18-29 years with Graves' hyperthyroidism. Sequencing was performed on blood. The rearranged chain carries TRBV12-3 or TRBV12-4 and TRBJ1-6; D gene: possibly TRBD1, on 5 matching bases. CDR3 reads: CASSLSTGGSNSPLHF. In nucleotides, the sequence is TGTGCCAGCAGTTTAAGCACGGGGGGGTCAAATTCACCCCTCCACTTT.